This T cell receptor beta chain was documented in a study of cytomegalovirus exposure and HLA in healthy donors. Overall study context: Earlier results showed 90 million to 120 million unique TCR beta sequences derived from approximately 180 million T cells. Findings and limits, study-wide: In a later analysis, TCR beta V- and J-gene trimming showed a link to a missense DCLRE1C variant.

PCR was performed using 60 Vbeta and 13 Jbeta primers. TCRdb's table, derived via immunoSEQ multiplex PCR, lists solely in-frame clones and lacks some. The table has roughly 89,000 clones, approximately 68% seen once; the top ten hold under 25%. Germline loops: CDR1 MNHEY, CDR2 SMNVEV (reference sequence). CDR3 length: 18 amino acids. The V segment lost 2 bases and the J segment 0 bases; nucleotides outside the gene matches: 10. In regard to this clone: Its antigen is still unknown.

The rearrangement links TRBV27 to TRBJ2-1; 7 nucleotides line up with TRBD1. This TCR came from a woman aged 45-65 years in good health and CMV-seropositive. Sequencing input: PBMCs. The CDR3 coding sequence is TGTGCCAGCAGTTTAACCGCCCCACAGGGGAGCTCCTACAATGAGCAGTTCTTC. Translation gives CASSLTAPQGSSYNEQFF.